Following are 27 T cell receptor beta chains from one sample sequenced in a study of blood T cell dynamics during melanoma immunotherapy. Noted time point: week 3, after first cycle of checkpoint inhibitor. TCRdb's copy holds only in-frame clones and misses some; the assay was immunoSEQ multiplex PCR. The table includes approximately 28,000 clones, roughly 84% detected once. The sequencing used blood, collected from a patient treated with checkpoint blockade. The receptor set was obtained from a human donor with melanoma.

This clone was found a few times. Compared with germline, one end of the junction differs, possibly owing to a read error. CDR3 nucleotides: TGTGCTAGCAGCTTAAATGGGAACACTGAAGCTTTCTTT. It translates to CASSLNGNTEAFF. The chain joins TRBV7-7 to TRBJ1-1; no reliable D call. Per germline, CDR1 SSHAT and CDR2 FNYEAQ (reference sequence). This CDR3 has 13 amino acids.

CDR3 in amino acids: CASSPRGARYGYTF. In DNA, the CDR3 is TGTGCCAGTAGTCCCCGGGGGGCGCGTTATGGCTACACCTTC. The V and J genes are TRBV19 and TRBJ1-2; D is perhaps TRBD1 (6 bases). Germline V gene sequence: CDR1 LNHDA, CDR2 SQIVND (reference sequence). V lost 5 bases to trimming and J lost 5 bases, with 15 bases between them. The CDR3 loop spans 14 amino acids.

The gene calls are TRBV6-5 and TRBJ2-5, with D perhaps given as TRBD1 or TRBD2 (5 bases each). In germline, CDR1 is MNHEY, CDR2 SVGAGI. Trimming removed 2 bases from V and 5 bases from J, with 12 bases in between. This CDR3 has 14 amino acids. The CDR3 sequence: CASSYGEGLETQYF. The CDR3 DNA follows: TGTGCCAGCAGTTACGGTGAGGGGTTGGAGACCCAGTACTTC.

The chain recombines TRBV9 with TRBJ2-1, with D possibly TRBD2 on 6 matching bases. V was clipped by 4 bases and J by 4 bases, with 12 bases between them. In germline, CDR1 is SGDLS, CDR2 YYNGEE. This CDR3 spans 14 amino acids. The CDR3 coding sequence is TGTGCCAGCAGCCCGCGGACTACGTACAATGAGCAGTTCTTC. It is translated as CASSPRTTYNEQFF.

The genes are TRBV15 and TRBJ1-4, with D perhaps TRBD1 (6 bases). There are 14 residues in the CDR3. Germline values: CDR1 LNHNV, CDR2 YYDKDF (reference sequence). V lost 5 bases, J lost 8 bases, and 15 bases lay in between. DNA of the CDR3: TGTGCCACCAGCGGCCCGGGGGCAGAAGAAAAACTGTTTTTT. This sequence encodes CATSGPGAEEKLFF.

The chain employs TRBV6-5 and TRBJ2-7; TRBD1 matches at 8 bases. Germline trimming cut 0 bases from V and 2 bases from J; bases unmatched to any gene: 3. CDR3 length: 15 residues. The germline CDR1 and CDR2 sequences are MNHEY and SVGAGI. This chain's CDR3 is CASSYSAGGAYEQYF. DNA for the CDR3: TGTGCCAGCAGTTACTCGGCAGGGGGCGCCTACGAGCAGTACTTC.

The chain has TRBV19 and TRBJ2-1, with 10 bases fitting TRBD2. V gave up 3 bases and J gave up 5 bases; unmatched junction bases: 7. This CDR3 is 16 amino acids long. Germline CDR1 and CDR2: LNHDA and SQIVND (reference sequence). CDR3 residues: CASSMLAGVRNNEQFF. In DNA, the CDR3 is TGTGCCAGTAGTATGCTAGCGGGGGTCCGGAACAATGAGCAGTTCTTC. Using reference TRBV19 and TRBJ2-1 for the parts outside the CDR3, the full variable domain is DGGITQSPKYLFRKEGQNVTLSCEQNLNHDAMYWYRQDPGQGLRLIYYSQIVNDFQKGDIAEGYSVSREKKESFPLTVTSAQKNPTAFYLCASSMLAGVRNNEQFFGPGTRLTVL.

CDR3 DNA sequence: TGTGCCAGCAGCTTAGTAGAGCGTCGGATAGTCACAGATACGCAGTATTTT. Its translation is CASSLVERRIVTDTQYF. The rearrangement links TRBV7-9 to TRBJ2-3; the D is unclear. V was pared by 1 base and J by 2 bases, with 16 bases between. Germline V lookup: CDR1 SEHNR, CDR2 FQNEAQ (reference sequence). There are 17 residues in the CDR3.

The chain recombines TRBV5-6 with TRBJ1-2; the D gene is possibly TRBD1 (5 bases). Looked up from germline, CDR1 is SGHDT and CDR2 is YYEEEE. This CDR3 is built from 16 residues. The V end lost 0 bases, the J end lost 3 bases, and 15 bases lay between the germline ends. This chain's CDR3 is CASSLVGTGGYYGYTF. The DNA for the CDR3 is TGTGCCAGCAGCTTGGTGGGGACGGGGGGTTACTATGGCTACACCTTC.

The chain joins TRBV9 to TRBJ2-3, with TRBD2 matching 9 bases. CDR1 is SGDLS and CDR2 is YYNGEE in the germline V gene. Trimming took 10 bases from V and 0 from J; bases not matched to a gene: 9. The CDR3 contains 15 residues. CDR3 region: CASGERGVSTDTQYF. The CDR3 bases are TGTGCCTCGGGGGAGCGGGGGGTGAGCACAGATACGCAGTATTTT. The whole variable domain, filled in from reference TRBV9 and TRBJ2-3, reads DSGVTQTPKHLITATGQRVTLRCSPRSGDLSVYWYQQSLDQGLQFLIQYYNGEERAKGNILERFSAQQFPDLHSELNLSSLELGDSALYFCASGERGVSTDTQYFGPGTRLTVL.

The rearrangement links TRBV15 to TRBJ1-2; D gene uncertain. The CDR3 covers 13 residues. V dropped 3 bases and J dropped 8 bases, with 13 bases sitting between them. CDR1 is LNHNV and CDR2 is YYDKDF in the germline V gene (reference sequence). CDR3 DNA: TGTGCCACCAGCAGGAGAGAGTCGGGCGGCTACACCTTC. It is translated as CATSRRESGGYTF.

This chain links TRBV4-1 with TRBJ2-2; 9 bases fit TRBD1. CDR1 and CDR2 (germline): MGHRA, YSYEKL. The CDR3 runs 18 residues. J gave up 4 bases and V 1 base, and 10 bases lay outside the gene matches. The CDR3 is CASSQVFTGGVGTGELFF. The CDR3 coding sequence is TGCGCCAGCAGCCAAGTCTTCACAGGGGGCGTCGGCACCGGGGAGCTGTTTTTT.

This sequence joins TRBV6-1 and TRBJ2-2; 11 nucleotides line up with TRBD2. CDR1 and CDR2 from the germline V gene are MNHNS and SASEGT. With V trimmed by 9 bases and J by 7 bases, 7 bases remained unmatched. This CDR3 has 14 amino acids. CDR3 region: CASRTLAGGGELFF. The CDR3 DNA follows: TGTGCCAGTCGTACTCTAGCGGGAGGCGGGGAGCTGTTTTTT.

Here the CDR3 DNA reads TGTGCCAGCAGCTTAGCACTAGCGGGAGGGCCTAAGTACGAGCAGTACTTC. It codes for CASSLALAGGPKYEQYF. The rearrangement uses TRBV13 and TRBJ2-7; TRBD2 matches at 13 bases. The CDR3 sequence is 17 residues long. CDR1 PRHDT and CDR2 FYEKMQ come from the germline V gene (reference sequence). Trimming cost V 1 base and J 4 bases; bases outside gene matches: 7. Supplemented by reference TRBV13 and TRBJ2-7, the full variable domain reads AAGVIQSPRHLIKEKRETATLKCYPIPRHDTVYWYQQGPGQDPQFLISFYEKMQSDKGSIPDRFSAQQFSDYHSELNMSSLELGDSALYFCASSLALAGGPKYEQYFGPGTRLTVT.

This chain joins TRBV7-9 and TRBJ2-5, with D perhaps matching TRBD1 (5 bases). Trimming took off 4 bases at V and 1 base at J, with 19 bases between the two ends. The CDR3 consists of 17 residues. CDR1 is SEHNR and CDR2 is FQNEAQ in the germline V gene (reference sequence). In nucleotides, the CDR3 is TGTGCCAGCAGCTACCTGGGGCCCCTCAAGGCCCAAGAGACCCAGTACTTC. Its translation is CASSYLGPLKAQETQYF.

The V call is TRBV27, the J call TRBJ1-4, with D hard to call. Trimming shortened V by 6 bases and J by 3 bases, and 11 bases separated the two germline ends. CDR3 length equals 14 residues. Germline CDR1 MNHEY, CDR2 SMNVEV (reference sequence). The CDR3: CASRYRASNEKLFF. CDR3 coding DNA: TGTGCCAGCAGGTACAGAGCGTCTAATGAAAAACTGTTTTTT.

V usage is TRBV19 and J usage is TRBJ2-2; D is unclear. V lost 11 bases and J 0 bases, leaving 13 bases between the germline ends. Germline V gives CDR1 LNHDA, CDR2 SQIVND (reference sequence). The CDR3 consists of 14 residues. CDR3 DNA sequence: TGTGCCTGTGGCCTAGAGGCGAACACCGGGGAGCTGTTTTTT. Amino acid sequence: CACGLEANTGELFF.

The chain is built from TRBV28 and TRBJ2-3; D gene ambiguous. The CDR3 consists of 13 residues. V lost 6 bases to trimming and J lost 2 bases, with 9 bases between them. Germline V gene data show CDR1 as MDHEN and CDR2 as SYDVKM. The CDR3 sequence is CASSSPTTDTQYF. The CDR3 DNA reads TGTGCCAGCAGCTCACCCACCACAGATACGCAGTATTTT.

This rearrangement joins TRBV27 to TRBJ1-5, with D uncertain. Germline CDR1 MNHEY, CDR2 SMNVEV (reference sequence). The CDR3 has 15 residues. V was pared by 5 bases and J by 3 bases, with 14 bases between. The CDR3 reads CASSPRGQFNQPQHF. The CDR3 coding sequence is TGTGCCAGCAGTCCCCGAGGGCAGTTCAATCAGCCCCAGCATTTT.

The chain combines TRBV6-1 with TRBJ1-1, with D perhaps TRBD1 (5 bases). The CDR3 sequence is 13 residues long. V was shortened by 6 bases and J by 3 bases, with 11 bases between the two germline ends. Germline V gene data show CDR1 as MNHNS and CDR2 as SASEGT. The CDR3 DNA sequence: TGTGCCAGCAGCCAAAACAGGTACACTGAAGCTTTCTTT. Residues: CASSQNRYTEAFF.

This clone was observed a handful of times. The V call is TRBV9, the J call TRBJ2-1; 7 bases align to TRBD2. This CDR3 contains 16 residues. Germline V gene lookup returns CDR1 SGDLS and CDR2 YYNGEE. V lost 3 bases, J lost 4 bases, and 10 bases stayed unmatched. CDR3 loop: CASSGGGLGPYNEQFF. The CDR3 nucleotides read TGTGCCAGCAGCGGAGGAGGACTAGGACCTTACAATGAGCAGTTCTTC.

The chain joins TRBV6-1 to TRBJ2-2; D remains unclear. CDR3 length: 16 residues. Trimming took off 2 bases at V and 1 base at J, with 11 bases between the two ends. The germline V gene encodes CDR1 MNHNS and CDR2 SASEGT. The CDR3 sequence: CASSETPGRNTGELFF. In DNA, the CDR3 is TGTGCCAGCAGTGAAACCCCCGGCAGGAACACCGGGGAGCTGTTTTTT.

Note on this clone: At one end, the junction sequence differs from germline, possibly due to a read error. This sequence joins TRBV7-7 and TRBJ2-5, with 8 bases matching TRBD1. The CDR3 loop spans 14 amino acids. The germline gives CDR1 SSHAT, CDR2 FNYEAQ (reference sequence). CDR3 sequence (DNA): TGTGCTAGCAGCCAAGACAGGGGCCAAGAGACCCAGTACTTC. This translates into CASSQDRGQETQYF.

This sequence joins TRBV7-9 and TRBJ1-2; D is possibly TRBD1 (6 bases). V was trimmed by 5 bases and J by 5 bases, leaving 12 bases between them. The CDR3 is 13 residues long. CDR1 is SEHNR and CDR2 is FQNEAQ in the germline V gene (reference sequence). Written as DNA, the CDR3 is TGTGCCAGCAGCCCCGGAGGGGGGTATGGCTACACCTTC. The encoded protein is CASSPGGGYGYTF.

Only a few counts were recorded for this clone. The chain uses TRBV7-2 and TRBJ2-5, with 8 nucleotides matching TRBD2. The V segment lost 1 base and the J segment 4 bases; nucleotides outside the gene matches: 5. The CDR3 runs 15 residues. CDR1 is SGHTA and CDR2 is FQGNSA in the germline V gene. The CDR3: CASSLGGGSTETQYF. The CDR3 DNA follows: TGTGCCAGCAGCTTAGGCGGGGGGTCCACAGAGACCCAGTACTTC.

V is TRBV19 and J is TRBJ1-1; D gene unclear. Trimming removed 7 bases at V and 6 bases at J, with 15 bases between. Germline CDR1 and CDR2: LNHDA and SQIVND (reference sequence). This CDR3 is built from 13 residues. The CDR3 here is CASKYQDRAEAFF. In DNA, the CDR3 is TGTGCCAGTAAGTATCAGGATAGGGCTGAAGCTTTCTTT.

This chain uses TRBV5-1 with TRBJ2-5; D is possibly TRBD2 (6 bases). Germline V gene sequence: CDR1 SGHRS, CDR2 YFSETQ. CDR3 length: 13 residues. V lost 0 bases and J 6 bases, leaving 9 bases between the germline ends. The chain's CDR3 is CASSLGLEKTQYF. The CDR3, as DNA: TGCGCCAGCAGCTTGGGACTAGAGAAGACCCAGTACTTC.